This T cell receptor beta chain derives from a study of cytomegalovirus exposure and HLA in healthy donors (dated by TCRdb to about 2017). About the study as a whole: In an earlier analysis of 450 to 750 of the donors, 250 to 300 Gb of sequence data and 117 million unique TCR beta sequences from about 179 million T cells were reported. An early release covering more than 500 HLA-typed donors comprised approximately 290 gigabases of sequencing data and approximately 80 million unique TCR sequences. The genetic ancestry cluster associated with self-reported Caucasian donors included roughly 84% of the roughly 360 genotyped donors. The study was designed to test whether signatures of past pathogen exposure could be identified by cataloging public T cell receptors. The study used immunosequencing to profile the T cell repertoires of approximately 640 subjects and linked those repertoires to cytomegalovirus serostatus. In addition to the first cohort of hundreds of subjects, a separate validation cohort of 130 or so different subjects was used. The study combined high-throughput TCR immunosequencing, statistical association of individual TCRs with disease status, and machine learning to predict cytomegalovirus infection status. A later analysis re-examined previously published TCR beta repertoires from several hundred donors and added high-resolution HLA genotyping to investigate patterns of TCR occurrence. Rather than drawing on any new phenotypic data, the later analysis identified candidate immune exposures from TCR beta sequences and the way those sequences occurred across donors. In an earlier analysis of 587 of the donors, high-throughput TCR beta sequencing was used to judge whether each TCR beta V gene segment behaved as functional or pseudogenic. Alongside the repertoire data, information on donor age, sex, ethnicity and CMV serostatus was compiled. Genome-wide SNP genotypes for about 65% of the roughly 700 donors were used in a later genetic analysis, which treated that subset as a discovery cohort. Every repertoire in the discovery cohort had been generated on one and the same sequencing platform. Class I and class II HLA loci were covered by the typing at four-digit resolution. Typing coverage differed by locus: A, B, C, DRB1 and DQB1 were typed in about 620-640 donors, DQA1 in roughly 510, DPA1 in around 580, and DPB1 in 450 to 480. Roughly 5 DR-DQ haplotypes were handled as single units for association and clustering, since linkage in the cohort was strong. Across some 400 genotyped donors of the cohort, an average of about 220,000 unique TCR beta nucleotide sequences per donor were sequenced, and roughly 17% of those sequences were non-productive.

Measured from the cysteine to the phenylalanine, the CDR3 is 14 residues long. Just the 42-base CDR3 DNA is kept, in frame starting at base 1. The germline V gene supplies CDR1 SGHRS and CDR2 YFSETQ. V is shortened by 8 bases, J by 4 bases, and the region joining them spans 19 bases. Libraries came from the immunoSEQ multiplex PCR assay. For the multiplex PCR, a mixture combining 60 forward primers for TCR Vbeta segments and 13 reverse primers for TCR Jbeta segments was used. Amplification of the CDR3 region of rearranged TCR beta genes was performed with a multiplex PCR assay on genomic DNA. On the Illumina HiSeq System, the amplified TCR beta libraries were sequenced as 87-base-pair reads. The paper's data handling went like this. Across the 600 to 700 repertoires, a later analysis counted some 80 million unique TCR beta chains, 8.5 million to 12 million of which were shared by at least two donors. A nearest-neighbor algorithm error-corrected the raw reads and collapsed the reads into unique sequences, merging closely related sequences to remove PCR and sequencing errors. Alignment of CDR3 sequences to IMGT reference sequences was used to assign V, D and J gene segments. Each retained sequence needed at least a six-nucleotide match to both a V gene segment and a J gene segment. Rearrangements were called productive when the CDR3 lacked stop codons and stayed in frame with V and J; all others were non-productive. Following IMGT convention, CDR3 was defined as the stretch from the second conserved V-encoded cysteine up to the conserved J-encoded phenylalanine. The earlier analysis of about 590 of the donors excluded sequences that lacked an unambiguous match to a single V gene segment. In an earlier analysis of approximately 500 of the donors, a V segment was called functional when productive rearrangements were above 56.7%, and segregating when the standard deviation between donors exceeded 5%. A statistical classification framework was built for diagnosing cytomegalovirus status from the catalog of TCR beta chain sequences. In a later analysis, V and J genes were assigned by comparing TCR nucleotide sequences against IMGT/GENE-DB human TR gene sequences. In a later analysis, CDR3 sequences and most-parsimonious VDJ recombination scenarios were assigned using the TCRdist pipeline. In a later analysis, each TCR beta chain was defined by its CDR3 amino acid sequence together with its V-gene family, and reads without a unique V-gene family were excluded. As a way to deal with suspected cross-contamination and a sequencing artifact, a later analysis dropped approximately 590 nucleotide sequences that were highly shared and had low generation probability. In a later analysis, a clonal expansion index was calculated for each public chain from normalized within-repertoire ranks of inferred template counts. In a later analysis, generation probabilities were computed using a VDJ recombination model fitted to out-of-frame rearrangements, and the results were checked against IGoR. Hypergeometric tests were used in a later analysis to score TCR-TCR, TCR-HLA and TCR-CMV co-occurrence, with a repertoire-size bias correction applied to the TCR pairs. A later analysis estimated false discovery rates by permuting HLA or CMV assignments 20 times. In a later analysis, co-occurring TCRs were grouped with DBSCAN, and TCRdist sequence similarity was added when clustering was performed within HLA-allele-positive subsets. Repertoires with fewer than 30,000 or more than 120,000 public chains, plus five repertoires with anomalous nucleotide sharing, were excluded from co-occurrence clustering. TCRdb's version of the immuneACCESS table is confined to in-frame rearrangements and falls short of the full clone set. An unresolved V gene accounts for under half of the shortfall where checked; the remainder is of unknown origin. The V and J calls and the clone size are those of that table, but D and trimming were determined from the DNA. This sample comprises fewer than 300,000 clones, under 90% of them detected only once. The ten largest clonotypes hold about 0.3% of the sample.

The study at large found these results: In a later analysis, the rate of TCR association differed among HLA loci, with DRB1 alleles having the most associated TCRs and HLA-C alleles having the fewest. In both the original and validation cohorts, the classifier was reported to diagnose cytomegalovirus status with high specificity and sensitivity. In a later analysis, some 17,000 TCR beta sequences were associated with specific HLA alleles at a false discovery rate of 0.05. This cohort had only TCR beta chains sequenced, and the lack of alpha or paired-chain data limited which features could be detected. In a later analysis, several top co-occurrence clusters were reported to appear linked to parvovirus B19, influenza, CMV and Epstein-Barr virus. CMV serostatus was the only immune exposure information available for the cohort. Presence/absence analyses assumed roughly uniform sequencing depth across donors, an assumption that may not hold. In a later analysis, most CMV-associated TCR beta chains were found to appear HLA-restricted, with HLA associations seemingly driven largely by CMV exposure. Three of the identified cytomegalovirus-associated TCR beta chains were confirmed in vitro to be specific for cytomegalovirus antigens. Strong co-occurrence of HLA alleles, especially DR and DQ, made assigning TCR associations to individual alleles difficult. A further reported finding was that TCR beta sequences accurately predicted the HLA-A and HLA-B alleles for most subjects in the first cohort. The 87-base-pair reads could not distinguish some IMGT-functional V segments, including TRBV6-2 and TRBV6-3, so those segments were excluded. Because HLA typing was unavailable for some donors at each locus, only the typed subset was used in association tests. Most TCR sequences were seen in very few donors, while some public TCRs were found in many individuals. An association between a missense DCLRE1C variant and V-gene and J-gene trimming of TCR beta chains was found in a later genetic analysis and replicated in an independent cohort. The study listed approximately 150 TCR beta chains as associated with cytomegalovirus. Broadly in line with IMGT annotations, most TCR beta V segments showed up in productive rearrangements about 87% or about 30% of the time in an earlier analysis of several hundred of the donors. It was suggested by the authors that the approach could potentially be generalized to other disease states and immunological phenotypes. A later genetic analysis reported fewer N-insertions in productive TCRs among donors in an Asian-associated ancestry cluster than the roughly 700-donor mean. Compared with equally common non-associated chains, HLA-associated TCR beta chains in a later analysis were more clonally expanded and had lower generation probabilities. Seventeen rarely observed V segments, including chromosome 9 orphons, were excluded from the earlier analysis of approximately 500 of the donors because counts were too low. Linkage disequilibrium might explain the correlated functional status among segregating V segments, but an unknown experimental factor could not be ruled out. A cluster of highly shared sequence variants was judged likely to be a technical artifact of the sequencing pipeline.

The cohort was made up of under 800 healthy bone marrow donors. At the time of sampling, every cohort member was nominally healthy, though immune exposures that went unrecorded were likely present. The donor tested CMV seronegative and was one of the 352 seronegative cohort members. A peripheral blood sample was provided by each donor, and peripheral blood mononuclear cells were used for TCR beta sequencing. Genomic DNA was extracted from the blood cell samples with the Qiagen DNeasy Blood Extraction Kit. With regard to this clone: The target of this receptor is not known. Nothing much larger sits one base from this clone, and base qualities are not available.

The V and J genes are TRBV5-1 and TRBJ2-7; a tentative D match to TRBD1 spans 6 bases. Sequencing was carried out using PBMCs. This TCR came from a girl aged 2 to 9 in good health and CMV-seronegative. The DNA reads as follows: TGCGCCAGTCAGGGGCGGCAGGGAGAGTACGAGCAGTACTTC. Its product reads: CASQGRQGEYEQYF.